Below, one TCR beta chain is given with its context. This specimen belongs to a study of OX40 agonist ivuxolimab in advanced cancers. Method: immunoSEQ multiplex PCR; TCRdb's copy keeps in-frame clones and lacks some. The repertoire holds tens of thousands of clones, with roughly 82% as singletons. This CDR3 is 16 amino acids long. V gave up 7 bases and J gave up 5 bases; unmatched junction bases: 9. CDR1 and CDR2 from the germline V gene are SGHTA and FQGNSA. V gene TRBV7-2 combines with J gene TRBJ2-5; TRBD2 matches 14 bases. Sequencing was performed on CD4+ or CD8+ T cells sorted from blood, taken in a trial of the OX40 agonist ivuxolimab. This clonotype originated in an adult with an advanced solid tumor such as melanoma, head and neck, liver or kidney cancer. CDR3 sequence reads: CASNPTSGGARETQYF. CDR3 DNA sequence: TGTGCCAGCAACCCGACTAGCGGGGGGGCCCGGGAGACCCAGTACTTC.